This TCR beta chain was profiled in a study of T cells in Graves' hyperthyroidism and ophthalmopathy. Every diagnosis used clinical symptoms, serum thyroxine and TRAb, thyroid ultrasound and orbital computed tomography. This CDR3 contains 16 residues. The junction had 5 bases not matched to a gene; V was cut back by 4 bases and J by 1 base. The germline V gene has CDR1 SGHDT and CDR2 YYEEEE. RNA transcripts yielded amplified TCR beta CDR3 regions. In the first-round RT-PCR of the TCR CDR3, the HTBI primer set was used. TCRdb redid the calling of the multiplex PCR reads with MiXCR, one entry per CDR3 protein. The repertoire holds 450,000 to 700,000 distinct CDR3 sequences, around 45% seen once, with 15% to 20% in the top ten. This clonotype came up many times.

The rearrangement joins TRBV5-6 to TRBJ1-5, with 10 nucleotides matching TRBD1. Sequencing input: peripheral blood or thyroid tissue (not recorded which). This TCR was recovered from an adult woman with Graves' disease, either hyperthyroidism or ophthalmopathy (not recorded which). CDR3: CASSAGTGVSNQPQHF. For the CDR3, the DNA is TGTGCCAGCAGCGCCGGGACAGGGGTCAGCAATCAGCCCCAGCATTTT.